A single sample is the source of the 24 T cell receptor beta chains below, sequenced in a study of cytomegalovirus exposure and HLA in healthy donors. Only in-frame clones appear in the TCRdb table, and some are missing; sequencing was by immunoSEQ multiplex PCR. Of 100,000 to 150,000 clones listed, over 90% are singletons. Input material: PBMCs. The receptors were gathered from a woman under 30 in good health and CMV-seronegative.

The CDR3 protein is CAWSPRGNEKLFF. The CDR3 coding sequence is TGTGCCTGGAGTCCCCGGGGTAATGAAAAACTGTTTTTT. The rearrangement uses TRBV30 and TRBJ1-4; D call uncertain. V was shortened by 2 bases and J by 4 bases, with 8 bases between the two germline ends. Germline assignment: CDR1 GTSNPN and CDR2 SVGIG (reference sequence). This CDR3 contains 13 residues.

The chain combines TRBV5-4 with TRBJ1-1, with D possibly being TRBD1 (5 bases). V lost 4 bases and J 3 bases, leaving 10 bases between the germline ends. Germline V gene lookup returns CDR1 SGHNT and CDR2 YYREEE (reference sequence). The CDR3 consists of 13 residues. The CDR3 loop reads CASSGRGYTEAFF. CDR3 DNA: TGTGCCAGCAGCGGGCGGGGGTACACTGAAGCTTTCTTT.

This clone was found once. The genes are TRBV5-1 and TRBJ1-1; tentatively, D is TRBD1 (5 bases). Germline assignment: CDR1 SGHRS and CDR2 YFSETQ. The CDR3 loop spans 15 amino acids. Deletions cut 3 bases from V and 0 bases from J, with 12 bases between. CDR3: CASSWAQGVNTEAFF. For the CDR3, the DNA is TGCGCCAGCAGCTGGGCCCAGGGCGTGAACACTGAAGCTTTCTTT.

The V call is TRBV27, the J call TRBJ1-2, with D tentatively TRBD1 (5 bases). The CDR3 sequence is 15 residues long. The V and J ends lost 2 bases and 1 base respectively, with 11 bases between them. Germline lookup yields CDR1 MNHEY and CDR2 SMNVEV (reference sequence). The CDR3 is CASSLGAGVNYGYTF. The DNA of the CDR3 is TGTGCCAGCAGTTTAGGGGCAGGTGTTAACTATGGCTACACCTTC.

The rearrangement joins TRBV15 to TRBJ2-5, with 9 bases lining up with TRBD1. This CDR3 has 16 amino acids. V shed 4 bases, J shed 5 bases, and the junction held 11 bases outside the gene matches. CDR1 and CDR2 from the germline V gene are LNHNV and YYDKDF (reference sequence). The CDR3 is CATSKPDRGDRETQYF. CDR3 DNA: TGTGCCACCAGCAAACCGGACAGGGGCGACAGGGAGACCCAGTACTTC.

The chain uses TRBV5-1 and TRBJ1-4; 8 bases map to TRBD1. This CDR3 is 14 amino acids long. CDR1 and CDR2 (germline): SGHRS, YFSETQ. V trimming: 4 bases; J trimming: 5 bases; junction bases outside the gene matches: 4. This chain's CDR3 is CASSPDRENEKLFF. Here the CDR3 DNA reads TGCGCCAGCAGCCCGGACAGGGAGAATGAAAAACTGTTTTTT.

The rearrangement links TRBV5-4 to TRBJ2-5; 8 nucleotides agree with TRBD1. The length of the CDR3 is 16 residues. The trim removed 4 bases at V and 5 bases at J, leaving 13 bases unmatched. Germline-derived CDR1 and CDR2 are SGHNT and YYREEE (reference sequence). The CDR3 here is CASSKSGGAEVETQYF. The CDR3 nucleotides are TGTGCCAGCAGCAAGTCAGGGGGCGCGGAGGTGGAGACCCAGTACTTC.

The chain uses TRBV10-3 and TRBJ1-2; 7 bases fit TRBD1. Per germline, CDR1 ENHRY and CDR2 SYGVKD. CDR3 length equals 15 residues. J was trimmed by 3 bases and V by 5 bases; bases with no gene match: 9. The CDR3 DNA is TGTGCCATCAGTCAAGCGACAGGGAGAGACTATGGCTACACCTTC. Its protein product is CAISQATGRDYGYTF.

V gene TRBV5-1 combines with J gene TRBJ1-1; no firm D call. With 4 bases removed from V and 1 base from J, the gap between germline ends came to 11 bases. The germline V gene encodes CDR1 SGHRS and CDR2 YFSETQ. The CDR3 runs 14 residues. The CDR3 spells CASSPEAGNTEAFF. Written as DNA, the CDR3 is TGCGCCAGCAGCCCGGAGGCGGGGAACACTGAAGCTTTCTTT.

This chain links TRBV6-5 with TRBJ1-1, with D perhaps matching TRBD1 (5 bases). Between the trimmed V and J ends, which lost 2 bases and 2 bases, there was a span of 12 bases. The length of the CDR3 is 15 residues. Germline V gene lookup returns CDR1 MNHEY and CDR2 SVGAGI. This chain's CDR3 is CASSYGGVGNTEAFF. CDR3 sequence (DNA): TGTGCCAGCAGTTACGGAGGGGTGGGTAACACTGAAGCTTTCTTT.

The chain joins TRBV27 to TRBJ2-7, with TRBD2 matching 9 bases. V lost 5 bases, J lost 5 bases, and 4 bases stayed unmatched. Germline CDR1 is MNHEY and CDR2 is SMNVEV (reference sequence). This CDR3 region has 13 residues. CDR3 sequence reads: CASSISGSDEQYF. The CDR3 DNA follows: TGTGCCAGCAGTATTAGCGGGAGCGACGAGCAGTACTTC.

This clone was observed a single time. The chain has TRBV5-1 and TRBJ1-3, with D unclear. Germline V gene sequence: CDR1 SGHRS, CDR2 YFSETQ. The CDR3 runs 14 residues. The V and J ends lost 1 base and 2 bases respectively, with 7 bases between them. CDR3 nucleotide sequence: TGCGCCAGCAGCTTGACCGGGGCTGGAAACACCATATATTTT. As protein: CASSLTGAGNTIYF.

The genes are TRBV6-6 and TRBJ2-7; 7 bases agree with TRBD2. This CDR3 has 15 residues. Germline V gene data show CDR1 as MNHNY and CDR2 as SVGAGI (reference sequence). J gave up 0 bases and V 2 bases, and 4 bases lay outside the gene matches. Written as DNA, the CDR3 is TGTGCCAGCAGTTACCAGCGGGGTATCTCCTACGAGCAGTACTTC. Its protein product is CASSYQRGISYEQYF.

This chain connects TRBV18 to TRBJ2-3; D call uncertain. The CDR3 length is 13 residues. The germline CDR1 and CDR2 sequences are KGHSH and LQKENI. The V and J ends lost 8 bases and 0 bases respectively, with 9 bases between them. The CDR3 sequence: CASLAISTDTQYF. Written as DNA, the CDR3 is TGTGCCAGCCTCGCTATTAGCACAGATACGCAGTATTTT.

As DNA, the CDR3 is TGTGCCAGCAGCTCAGGGGTACAGGAGCAGTTCTTC. Translated, it gives CASSSGVQEQFF. The rearrangement joins TRBV5-6 to TRBJ2-1; D is possibly TRBD1 (6 bases). Germline values: CDR1 SGHDT, CDR2 YYEEEE. This CDR3 has 12 residues. Trimming stripped 3 bases from V and 10 bases from J, with 11 bases between.

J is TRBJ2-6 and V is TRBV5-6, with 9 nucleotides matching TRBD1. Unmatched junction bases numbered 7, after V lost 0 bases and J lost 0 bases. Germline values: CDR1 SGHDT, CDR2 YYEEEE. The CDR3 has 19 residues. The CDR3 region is CASSLVTGGPVSGANVLTF. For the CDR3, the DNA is TGTGCCAGCAGCTTGGTGACAGGGGGACCAGTCTCTGGGGCCAACGTCCTGACTTTC.

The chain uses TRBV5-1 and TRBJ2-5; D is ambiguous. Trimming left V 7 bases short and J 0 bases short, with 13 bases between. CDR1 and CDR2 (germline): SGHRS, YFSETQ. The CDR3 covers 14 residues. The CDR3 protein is CASDSRPDQETQYF. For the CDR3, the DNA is TGCGCCAGCGATTCCCGCCCGGACCAAGAGACCCAGTACTTC.

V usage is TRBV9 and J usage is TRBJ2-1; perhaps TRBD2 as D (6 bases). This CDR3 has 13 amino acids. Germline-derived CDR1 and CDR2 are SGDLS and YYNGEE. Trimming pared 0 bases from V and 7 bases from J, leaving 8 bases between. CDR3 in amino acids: CASSVGRGNEQFF. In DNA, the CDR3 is TGTGCCAGCAGCGTAGGACGGGGGAATGAGCAGTTCTTC.

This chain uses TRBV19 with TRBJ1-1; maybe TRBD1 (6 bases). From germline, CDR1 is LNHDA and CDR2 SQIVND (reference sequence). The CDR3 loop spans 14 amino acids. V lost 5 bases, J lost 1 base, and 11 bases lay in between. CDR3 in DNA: TGTGCCAGTAGTTCGACAGGAGGGAACACTGAAGCTTTCTTT. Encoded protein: CASSSTGGNTEAFF.

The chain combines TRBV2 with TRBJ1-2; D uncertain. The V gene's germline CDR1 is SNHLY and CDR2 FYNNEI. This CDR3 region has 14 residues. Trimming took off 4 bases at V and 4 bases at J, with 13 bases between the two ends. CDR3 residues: CASSVYATSYGYTF. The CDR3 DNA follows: TGTGCCAGCAGTGTATATGCTACTTCCTATGGCTACACCTTC.

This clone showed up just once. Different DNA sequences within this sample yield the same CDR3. CDR3 coding DNA: TGTGCCAGCAGTTTAGGGACAGCAAACACTGAAGCTTTCTTT. Protein: CASSLGTANTEAFF. The rearrangement uses TRBV27 and TRBJ1-1; 7 bases line up with TRBD1. Germline CDR1 is MNHEY and CDR2 is SMNVEV (reference sequence). J lost 2 bases, V lost 2 bases, and 2 bases had no gene match. The length of the CDR3 is 14 residues.

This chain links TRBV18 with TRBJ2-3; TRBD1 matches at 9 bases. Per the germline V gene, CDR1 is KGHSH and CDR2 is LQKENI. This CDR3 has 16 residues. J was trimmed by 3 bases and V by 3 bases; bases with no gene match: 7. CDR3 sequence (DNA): TGTGCCAGCTCACCTCAAACAGGGGGCAAGACAGATACGCAGTATTTT. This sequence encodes CASSPQTGGKTDTQYF.

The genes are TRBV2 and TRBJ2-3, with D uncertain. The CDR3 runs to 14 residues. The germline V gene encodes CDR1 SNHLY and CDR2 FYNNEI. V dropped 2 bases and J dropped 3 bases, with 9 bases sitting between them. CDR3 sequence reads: CASSEQSSTDTQYF. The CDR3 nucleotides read TGTGCCAGCAGTGAACAGTCGTCGACAGATACGCAGTATTTT.

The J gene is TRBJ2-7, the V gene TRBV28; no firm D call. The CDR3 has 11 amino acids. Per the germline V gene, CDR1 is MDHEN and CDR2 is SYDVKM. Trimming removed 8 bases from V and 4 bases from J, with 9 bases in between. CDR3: CASSDFYEQYF. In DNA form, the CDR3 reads TGTGCCAGCTCAGACTTTTACGAGCAGTACTTC.